This T cell receptor (beta chain) originates from a study of follicular helper T cells after annual influenza vaccination. Sequencing was performed with immunoSEQ multiplex PCR; in TCRdb, only in-frame clones are kept and a portion is missing. The table records 8,500 to 10,000 clones, 70% to 90% of them present only once. The time point: 2015-2016 season, pre-vaccination. The CDR3 runs 16 residues. J was trimmed by 1 base and V by 3 bases; bases with no gene match: 6. Germline V CDR1 and CDR2: SGHRS, YFSETQ. This clonotype originated in an adult who received the influenza vaccine. The rearrangement joins TRBV5-1 to TRBJ2-1; 8 positions match TRBD1. Sample: CXCR5+ CD38- circulating T follicular helper cells from blood, taken on the day of influenza vaccination. Subset noted: circulating Tfh, non-naive CD4+CXCR5+PD-1+ (ICOS+CD38+ or ICOS-CD38-). CDR3 DNA sequence: TGCGCCAGCAGCTCAGGATACAGGGGGTCCTACAATGAGCAGTTCTTC. As protein: CASSSGYRGSYNEQFF.